Sequencing of this TCR beta chain was carried out in a study of OX40 agonist ivuxolimab in advanced cancers. Study in general: Patients were infused with ivuxolimab every 2 weeks at 0.01 to 10 mg/kg.

Study results and caveats: Antigen targets of the expanded peripheral T cells went undetermined. There was clonal expansion of CD4+ and CD8+ blood T cells by week 6 at 0.1 to 3.0 mg/kg.

About this clone itself: Antigen: not known.

Produced via immunoSEQ multiplex PCR; TCRdb's table is partial and in-frame only. The data show about 38,000 clones, with 87% seen just once and approximately 31% held by the top ten. Germline loops: CDR1 SNHLY, CDR2 FYNNEI. The CDR3 extends over 15 amino acids. The V and J ends lost 8 bases and 0 bases, in that order; junction bases with no gene match: 8. This specimen consisted of CD4+ or CD8+ T cells sorted from blood, obtained in a trial of the OX40 agonist ivuxolimab. The receptor was derived from an adult with an advanced solid tumor such as melanoma, head and neck, liver or kidney cancer. The rearrangement links TRBV2 to TRBJ1-1; 8 positions match TRBD1. CDR3 loop: CASGPLQGVNTEAFF. The CDR3 region has the DNA TGTGCCAGCGGGCCCCTACAGGGGGTGAACACTGAAGCTTTCTTT.